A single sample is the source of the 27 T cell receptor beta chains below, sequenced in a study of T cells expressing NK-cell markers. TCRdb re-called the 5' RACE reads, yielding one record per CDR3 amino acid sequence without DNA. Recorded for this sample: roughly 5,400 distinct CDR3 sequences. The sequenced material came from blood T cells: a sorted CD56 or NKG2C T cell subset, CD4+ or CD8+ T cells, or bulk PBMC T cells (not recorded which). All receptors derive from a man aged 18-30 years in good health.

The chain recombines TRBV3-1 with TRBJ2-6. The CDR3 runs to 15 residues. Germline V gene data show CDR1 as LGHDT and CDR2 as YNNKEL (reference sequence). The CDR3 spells CASSRQGAGANVLTF.

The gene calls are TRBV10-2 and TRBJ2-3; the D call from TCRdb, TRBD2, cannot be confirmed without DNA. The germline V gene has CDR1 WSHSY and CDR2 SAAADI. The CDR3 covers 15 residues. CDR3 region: CASSVASGRTDTQYF.

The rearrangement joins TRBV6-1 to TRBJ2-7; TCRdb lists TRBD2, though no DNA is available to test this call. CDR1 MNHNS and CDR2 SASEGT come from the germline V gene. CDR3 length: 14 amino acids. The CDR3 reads CASKSTLSTAKQYF.

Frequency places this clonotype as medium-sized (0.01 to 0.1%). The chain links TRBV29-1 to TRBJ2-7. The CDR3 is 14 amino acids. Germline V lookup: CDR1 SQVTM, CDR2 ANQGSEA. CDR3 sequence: CSVVYSRGSYEQYF.

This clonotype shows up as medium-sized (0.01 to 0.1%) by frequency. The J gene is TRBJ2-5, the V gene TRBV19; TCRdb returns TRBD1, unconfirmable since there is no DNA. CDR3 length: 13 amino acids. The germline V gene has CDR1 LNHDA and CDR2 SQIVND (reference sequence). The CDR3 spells CASSLRQEETQYF. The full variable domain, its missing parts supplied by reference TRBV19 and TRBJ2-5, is DGGITQSPKYLFRKEGQNVTLSCEQNLNHDAMYWYRQDPGQGLRLIYYSQIVNDFQKGDIAEGYSVSREKKESFPLTVTSAQKNPTAFYLCASSLRQEETQYFGPGTRLLVL.

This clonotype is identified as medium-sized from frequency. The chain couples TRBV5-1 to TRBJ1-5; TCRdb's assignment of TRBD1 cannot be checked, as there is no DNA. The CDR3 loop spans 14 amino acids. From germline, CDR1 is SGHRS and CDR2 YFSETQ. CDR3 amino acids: CASSLGGGNQPQHF.

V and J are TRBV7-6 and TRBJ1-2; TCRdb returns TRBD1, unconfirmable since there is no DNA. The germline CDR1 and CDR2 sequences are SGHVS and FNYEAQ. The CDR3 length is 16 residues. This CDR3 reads CASSLAVDGGNYGYTF.

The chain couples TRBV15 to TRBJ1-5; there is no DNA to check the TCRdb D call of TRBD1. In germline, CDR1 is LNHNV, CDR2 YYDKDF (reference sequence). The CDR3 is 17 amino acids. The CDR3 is CATLDLNTGVGNQPQHF.

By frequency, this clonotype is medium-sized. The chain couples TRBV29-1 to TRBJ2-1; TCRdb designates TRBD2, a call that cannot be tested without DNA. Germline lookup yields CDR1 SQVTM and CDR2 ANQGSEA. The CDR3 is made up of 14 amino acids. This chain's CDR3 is CSVQEGGGFGEQFF.

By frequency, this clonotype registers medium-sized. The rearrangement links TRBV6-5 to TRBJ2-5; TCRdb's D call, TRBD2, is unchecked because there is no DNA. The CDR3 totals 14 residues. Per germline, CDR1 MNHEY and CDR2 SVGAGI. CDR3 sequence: CASSYSRTSETQYF.

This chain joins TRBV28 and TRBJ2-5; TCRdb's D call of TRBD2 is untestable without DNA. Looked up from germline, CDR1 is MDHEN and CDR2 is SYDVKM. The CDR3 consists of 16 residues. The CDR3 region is CASSLFYSGYKRTQYF. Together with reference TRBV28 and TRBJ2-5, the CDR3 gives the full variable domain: DVKVTQSSRYLVKRTGEKVFLECVQDMDHENMFWYRQDPGLGLRLIYFSYDVKMKEKGDIPEGYSVSREKKERFSLILESASTNQTSMYLCASSLFYSGYKRTQYFGPGTRLLVL.

CDR3 in amino acids: CASSGRDRGTRMVAKNIQYF. The genes are TRBV19 and TRBJ2-4; no DNA is available, so the TRBD1 call from TCRdb remains unchecked. The CDR3 is made up of 20 amino acids. Looked up from germline, CDR1 is LNHDA and CDR2 is SQIVND (reference sequence).

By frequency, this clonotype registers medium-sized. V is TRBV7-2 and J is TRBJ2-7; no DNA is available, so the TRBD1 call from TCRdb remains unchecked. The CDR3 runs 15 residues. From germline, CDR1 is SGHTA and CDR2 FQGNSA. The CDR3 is CASSPSGGRGNEQYF. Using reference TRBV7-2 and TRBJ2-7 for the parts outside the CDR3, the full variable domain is GAGVSQSPSNKVTEKGKDVELRCDPISGHTALYWYRQSLGQGLEFLIYFQGNSAPDKSGLPSDRFSAERTGGSVSTLTIQRTQQEDSAVYLCASSPSGGRGNEQYFGPGTRLTVT.

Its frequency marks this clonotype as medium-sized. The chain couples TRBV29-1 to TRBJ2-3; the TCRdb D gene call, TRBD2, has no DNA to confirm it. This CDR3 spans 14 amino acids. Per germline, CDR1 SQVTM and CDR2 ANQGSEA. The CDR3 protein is CSVHRLAETDTQYF.

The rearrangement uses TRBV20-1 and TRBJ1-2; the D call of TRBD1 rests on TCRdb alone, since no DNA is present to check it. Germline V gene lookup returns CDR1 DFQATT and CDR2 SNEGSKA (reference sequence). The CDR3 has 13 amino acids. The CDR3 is CSAPRGEAYGYTF.

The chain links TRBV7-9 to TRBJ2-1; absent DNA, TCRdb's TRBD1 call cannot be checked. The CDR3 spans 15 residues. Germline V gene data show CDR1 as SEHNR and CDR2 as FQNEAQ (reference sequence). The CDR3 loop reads CASSPGASAYNEQFF.

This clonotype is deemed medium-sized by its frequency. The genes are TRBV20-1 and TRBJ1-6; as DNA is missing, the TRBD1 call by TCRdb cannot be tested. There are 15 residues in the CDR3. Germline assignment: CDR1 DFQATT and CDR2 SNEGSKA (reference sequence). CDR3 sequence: CSAKERTGGNSPLHF.

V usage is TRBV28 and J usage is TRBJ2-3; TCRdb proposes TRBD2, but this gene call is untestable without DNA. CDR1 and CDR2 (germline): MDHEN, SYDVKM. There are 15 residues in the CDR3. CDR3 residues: CASQPSGQSTDTQYF.

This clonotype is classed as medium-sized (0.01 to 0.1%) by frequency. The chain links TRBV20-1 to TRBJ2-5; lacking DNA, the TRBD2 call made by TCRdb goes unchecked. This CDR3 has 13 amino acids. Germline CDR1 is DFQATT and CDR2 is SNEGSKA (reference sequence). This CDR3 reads CSARAIGGETQYF.

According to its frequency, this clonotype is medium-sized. The CDR3: CASSLGQYDYNEQFF. The chain joins TRBV28 to TRBJ2-1; the TCRdb D gene call, TRBD1, has no DNA to confirm it. The CDR3 spans 15 residues. Germline values: CDR1 MDHEN, CDR2 SYDVKM.

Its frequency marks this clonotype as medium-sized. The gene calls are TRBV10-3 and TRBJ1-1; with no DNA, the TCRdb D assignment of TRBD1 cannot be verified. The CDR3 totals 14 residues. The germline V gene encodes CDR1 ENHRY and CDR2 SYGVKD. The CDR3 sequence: CAISLDRGNTEAFF.

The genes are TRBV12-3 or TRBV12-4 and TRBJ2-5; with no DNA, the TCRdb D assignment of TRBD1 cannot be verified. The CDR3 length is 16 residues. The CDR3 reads CASNRDRIGRQETQYF.

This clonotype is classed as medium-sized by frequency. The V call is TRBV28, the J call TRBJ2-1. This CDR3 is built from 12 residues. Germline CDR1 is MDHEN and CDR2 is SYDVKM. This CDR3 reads CASSPNDNEQFF. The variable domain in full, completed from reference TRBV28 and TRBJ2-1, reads DVKVTQSSRYLVKRTGEKVFLECVQDMDHENMFWYRQDPGLGLRLIYFSYDVKMKEKGDIPEGYSVSREKKERFSLILESASTNQTSMYLCASSPNDNEQFFGPGTRLTVL.

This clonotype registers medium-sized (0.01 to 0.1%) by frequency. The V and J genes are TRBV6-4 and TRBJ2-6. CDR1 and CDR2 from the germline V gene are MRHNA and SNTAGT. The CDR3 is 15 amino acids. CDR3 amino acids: CASSVDSSGANVLTF.

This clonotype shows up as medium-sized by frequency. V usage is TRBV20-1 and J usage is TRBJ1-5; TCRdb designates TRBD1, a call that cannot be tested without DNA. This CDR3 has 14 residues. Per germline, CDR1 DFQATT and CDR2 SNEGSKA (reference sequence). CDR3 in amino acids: CSARVGQGNQPQHF.

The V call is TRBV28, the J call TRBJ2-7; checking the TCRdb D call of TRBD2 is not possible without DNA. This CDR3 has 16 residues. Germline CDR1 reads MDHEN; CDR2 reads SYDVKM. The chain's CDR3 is CASRDRGLAGGDEQYF.

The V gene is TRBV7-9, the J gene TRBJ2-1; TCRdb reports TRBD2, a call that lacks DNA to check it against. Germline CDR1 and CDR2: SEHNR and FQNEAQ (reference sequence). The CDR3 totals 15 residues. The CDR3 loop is CASSPGQALNNEQFF.